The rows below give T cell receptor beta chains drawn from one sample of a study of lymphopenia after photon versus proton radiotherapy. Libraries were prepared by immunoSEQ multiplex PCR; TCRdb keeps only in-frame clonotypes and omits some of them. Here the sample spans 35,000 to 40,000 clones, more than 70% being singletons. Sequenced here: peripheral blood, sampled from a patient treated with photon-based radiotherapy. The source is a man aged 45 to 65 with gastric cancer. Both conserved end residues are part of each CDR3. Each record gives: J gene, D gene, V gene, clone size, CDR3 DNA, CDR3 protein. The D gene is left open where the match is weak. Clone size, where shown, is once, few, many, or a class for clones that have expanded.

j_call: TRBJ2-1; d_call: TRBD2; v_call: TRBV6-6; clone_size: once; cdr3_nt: TGTGCCAGCAGTTACCCGCCTAGCGGGAGTAGTGAGCAGTTCTTC; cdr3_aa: CASSYPPSGSSEQFF
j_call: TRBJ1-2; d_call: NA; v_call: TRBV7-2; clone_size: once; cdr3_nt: TGTGCCAGCAGCTTAGGGGCAGGGTATACCAATGGCTACACCTTC; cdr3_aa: CASSLGAGYTNGYTF
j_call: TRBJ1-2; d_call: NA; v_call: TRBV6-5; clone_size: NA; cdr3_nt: TGTGCCAGCAGCCGAGTCGGGCCTGATAACTATGGCTACACCTTC; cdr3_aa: CASSRVGPDNYGYTF
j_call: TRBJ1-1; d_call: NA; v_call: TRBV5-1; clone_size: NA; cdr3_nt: TGCGCCAGCAGCTTGGTGGGGACATCGACGAACACTGAAGCTTTCTTT; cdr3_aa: CASSLVGTSTNTEAFF
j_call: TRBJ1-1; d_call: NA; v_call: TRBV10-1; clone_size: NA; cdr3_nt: TGCGCCAGCAGCCGGGGGGACACTGAAGCTTTCTTT; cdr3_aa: CASSRGDTEAFF
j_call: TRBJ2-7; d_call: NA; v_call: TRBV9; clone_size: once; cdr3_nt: TGTGCCAGCAGCGTAGGGGGAGGCGCCTACGAGCAGTACTTC; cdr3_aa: CASSVGGGAYEQYF
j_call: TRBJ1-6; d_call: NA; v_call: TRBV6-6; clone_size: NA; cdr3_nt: TGTGCCAGCAGACCTACAGGGTCCGGTTCACCCCTCCACTTT; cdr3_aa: CASRPTGSGSPLHF
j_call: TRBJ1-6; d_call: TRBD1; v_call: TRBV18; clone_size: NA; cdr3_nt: TGTGCCAGCTCACCGGGACAGGGGGGTTCACCCCTCCACTTT; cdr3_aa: CASSPGQGGSPLHF
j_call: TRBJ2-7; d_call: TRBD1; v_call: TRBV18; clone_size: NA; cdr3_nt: TGTGCCAGCTCACTCTTTACCGGACAGGGGGGCTCCTACGAGCAGTACTTC; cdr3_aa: CASSLFTGQGGSYEQYF
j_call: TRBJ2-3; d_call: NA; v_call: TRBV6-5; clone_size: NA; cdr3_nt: TGTGCCAGCCGCTATGGGGTTAGCACAGATACGCAGTATTTT; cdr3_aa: CASRYGVSTDTQYF
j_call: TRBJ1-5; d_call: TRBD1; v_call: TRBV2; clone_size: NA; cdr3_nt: TGTGCCAGCAGCCCGGGACAGGGGGCTTGGCAGCCCCAGCATTTT; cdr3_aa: CASSPGQGAWQPQHF
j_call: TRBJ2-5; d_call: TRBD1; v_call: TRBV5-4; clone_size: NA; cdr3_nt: TGTGCCAGCAGCCAGGGGACAGCCCAAGAGACCCAGTACTTC; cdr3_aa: CASSQGTAQETQYF
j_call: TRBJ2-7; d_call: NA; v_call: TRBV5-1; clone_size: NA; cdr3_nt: TGCGCCAGCAGCTTAGGGCCACGCGAGCAGTACTTC; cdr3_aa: CASSLGPREQYF
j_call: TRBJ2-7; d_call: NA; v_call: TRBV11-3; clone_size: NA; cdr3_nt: TGTGCCAGCAGCTTAGGTGGGAACTCCTACGAGCAGTACTTC; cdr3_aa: CASSLGGNSYEQYF
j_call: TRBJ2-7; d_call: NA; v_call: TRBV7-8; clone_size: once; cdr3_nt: TGTGCCAGCAGCCCCCTTGGGCAGGATTACTACGAGCAGTACTTC; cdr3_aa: CASSPLGQDYYEQYF
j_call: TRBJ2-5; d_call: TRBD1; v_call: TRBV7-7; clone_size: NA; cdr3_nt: TGTGCCAGCAGCTTAGGTGTTGCGGACAGGGGGATGGAGACCCAGTACTTC; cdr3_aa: CASSLGVADRGMETQYF
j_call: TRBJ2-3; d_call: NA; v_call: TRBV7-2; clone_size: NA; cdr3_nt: TGTGCCAGCAGCTTATCTTTCACAGATACGCAGTATTTT; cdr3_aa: CASSLSFTDTQYF
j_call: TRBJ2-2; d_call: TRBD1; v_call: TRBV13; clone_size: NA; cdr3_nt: TGTGCCAGCAGACTAACCCGAAGGGGGCGAACCGGGGAGCTGTTTTTT; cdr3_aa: CASRLTRRGRTGELFF
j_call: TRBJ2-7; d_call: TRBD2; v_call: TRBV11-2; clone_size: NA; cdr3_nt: TGTGCCAGCAGTTATGGACTAGCGGGAGCCTCCTACGATGAGCAGTACTTC; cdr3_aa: CASSYGLAGASYDEQYF
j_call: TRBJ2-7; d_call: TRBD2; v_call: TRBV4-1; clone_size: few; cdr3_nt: TGCGCCAGCAGCCATTTGGGACTAGCGGGAGTATCCACCTACGAGCAGTACTTC; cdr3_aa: CASSHLGLAGVSTYEQYF
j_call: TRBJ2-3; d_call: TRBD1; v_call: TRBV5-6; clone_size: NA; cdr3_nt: TGTGCCAGCAGCTTTAGGAGGACAGGCCTCACAGATACGCAGTATTTT; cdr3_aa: CASSFRRTGLTDTQYF
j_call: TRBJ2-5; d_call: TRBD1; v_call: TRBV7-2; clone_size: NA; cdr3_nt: TGTGCCAGCAGCATTGACAGGGGGGAGACCCAGTACTTC; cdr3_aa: CASSIDRGETQYF
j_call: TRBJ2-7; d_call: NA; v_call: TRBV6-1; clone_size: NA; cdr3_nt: TGTGCCAGCAGTGAAGAATGGACGGCAAACTCCTACGAGCAGTACTTC; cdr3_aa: CASSEEWTANSYEQYF
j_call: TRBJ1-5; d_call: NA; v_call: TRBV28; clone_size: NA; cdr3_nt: TGTGCCAGCATAAAGGGGACGGGAAGCAATCAGCCCCAGCATTTT; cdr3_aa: CASIKGTGSNQPQHF
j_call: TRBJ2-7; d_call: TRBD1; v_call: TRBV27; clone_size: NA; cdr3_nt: TGTGCCAGCAGTTTAGCAGGGACAGCTTGGAGCTCCTACGAGCAGTACTTC; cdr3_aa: CASSLAGTAWSSYEQYF
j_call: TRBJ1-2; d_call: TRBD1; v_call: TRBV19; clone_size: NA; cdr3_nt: TGTGCCAGTAGTGCAAGGGACAGAAGCTATGGCTACACCTTC; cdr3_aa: CASSARDRSYGYTF
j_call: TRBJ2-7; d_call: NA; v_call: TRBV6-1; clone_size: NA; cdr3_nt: TGTGCCAGCAGTGTGTCCCACCTAGGTGGCGAGCAGTACTTC; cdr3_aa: CASSVSHLGGEQYF
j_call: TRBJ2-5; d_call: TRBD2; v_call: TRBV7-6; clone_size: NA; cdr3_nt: TGTGCCAGCAGCTTGGGGGGGACGGAGACCCAGTACTTC; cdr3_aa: CASSLGGTETQYF
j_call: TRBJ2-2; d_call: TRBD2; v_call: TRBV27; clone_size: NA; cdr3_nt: TGTGCCAGCAGTTTATCGGCCCTAGCGGGGTATAACACCGGGGAGCTGTTTTTT; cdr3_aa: CASSLSALAGYNTGELFF
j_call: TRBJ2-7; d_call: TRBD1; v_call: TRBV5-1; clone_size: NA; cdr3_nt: TGCGCCAGCAGGATTAAGGGGGCGCCCGAGCAGTACTTC; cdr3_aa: CASRIKGAPEQYF
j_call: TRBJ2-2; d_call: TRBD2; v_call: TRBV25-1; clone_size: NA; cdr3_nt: TGTGCCAGCAGTGAATGGGCAGCGGGAGGAAACACCGGGGAGCTGTTTTTT; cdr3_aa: CASSEWAAGGNTGELFF
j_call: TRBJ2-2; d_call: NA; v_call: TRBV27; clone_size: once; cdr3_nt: TGTGCCAGCATCGACACAAACACCGGGGAGCTGTTTTTT; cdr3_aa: CASIDTNTGELFF
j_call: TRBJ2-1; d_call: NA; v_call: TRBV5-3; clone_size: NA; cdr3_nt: TGTGCCAGAAGCCCCCCAGATAGGCCAGGTGAGCAGTTCTTC; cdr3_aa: CARSPPDRPGEQFF
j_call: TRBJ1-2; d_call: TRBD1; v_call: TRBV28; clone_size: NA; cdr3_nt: TGTGCCAGCAGTTATAACTCAGGGACAGGGCTACTATATGGCTACACCTTC; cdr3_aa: CASSYNSGTGLLYGYTF
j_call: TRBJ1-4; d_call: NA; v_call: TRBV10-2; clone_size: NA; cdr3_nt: TGCGCCAGCTCCCGTCCACCAACTAATGAAAAACTGTTTTTT; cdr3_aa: CASSRPPTNEKLFF
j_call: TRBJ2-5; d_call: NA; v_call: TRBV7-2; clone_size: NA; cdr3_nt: TGTGCCAGCAGCCCGAGGGGCTACGAGACCCAGTACTTC; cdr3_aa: CASSPRGYETQYF
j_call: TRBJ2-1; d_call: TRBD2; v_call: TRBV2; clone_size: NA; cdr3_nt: TGTGCCAGCAGTGCCCAAGGACTAGCGGCAAATGAGCAGTTCTTC; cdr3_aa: CASSAQGLAANEQFF
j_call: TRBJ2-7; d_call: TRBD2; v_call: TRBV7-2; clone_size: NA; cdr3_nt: TGTGCCAGCAGCTTCCCCGGGCGGGAGCCTTCGAGGGAGCAGTACTTC; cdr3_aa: CASSFPGREPSREQYF
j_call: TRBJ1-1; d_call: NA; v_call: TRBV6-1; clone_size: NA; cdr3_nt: TGTGCCAGCATTCTTGACAGTAACACTGAAGCTTTCTTT; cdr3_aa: CASILDSNTEAFF
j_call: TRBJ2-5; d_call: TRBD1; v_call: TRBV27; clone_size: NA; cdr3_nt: TGTGCCAGCAGCCCCATTGGGGACAGGGAGACCCAGTACTTC; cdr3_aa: CASSPIGDRETQYF
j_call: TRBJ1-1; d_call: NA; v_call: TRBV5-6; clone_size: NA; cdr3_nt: TGTGCCAGCAGCTTGGTTGGGACTCCTAACACTGAAGCTTTCTTT; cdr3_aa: CASSLVGTPNTEAFF
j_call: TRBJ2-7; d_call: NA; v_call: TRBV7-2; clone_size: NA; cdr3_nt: TGTGCCAGCAGCTTAGTTGTGAGCTCCTACGAGCAGTACTTC; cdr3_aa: CASSLVVSSYEQYF
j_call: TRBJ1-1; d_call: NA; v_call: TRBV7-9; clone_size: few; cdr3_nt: TGTGCCAGCAGCTCCCCCCCCGGAGCTTTCTTT; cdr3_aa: CASSSPPGAFF
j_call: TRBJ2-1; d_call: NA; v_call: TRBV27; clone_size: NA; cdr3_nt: TGTGCCAGCAGTTTAGGTGGCGGCGGGACTCTGAATGAGCAGTTCTTC; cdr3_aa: CASSLGGGGTLNEQFF
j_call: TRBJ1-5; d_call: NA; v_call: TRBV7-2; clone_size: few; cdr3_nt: TGTGCCAGCAGCTTGTCGGGGGCCAACGCTCAGCCCCAGCATTTT; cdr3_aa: CASSLSGANAQPQHF
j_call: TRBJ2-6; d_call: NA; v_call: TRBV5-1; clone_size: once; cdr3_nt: TGCGCCAGCAGTATCGCGGCCTCTGGGGCCAACGTCCTGACTTTC; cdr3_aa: CASSIAASGANVLTF
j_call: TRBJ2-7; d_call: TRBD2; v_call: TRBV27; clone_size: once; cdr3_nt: TGTGCCAGCAGACTTAGCGGGAGGTCACTCTACGAGCAGTACTTC; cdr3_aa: CASRLSGRSLYEQYF
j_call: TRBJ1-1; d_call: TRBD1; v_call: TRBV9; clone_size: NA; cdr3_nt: TGTGCCAGCAGCGTGGGACAGGGGGCAAAGAACACTGAAGCTTTCTTT; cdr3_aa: CASSVGQGAKNTEAFF
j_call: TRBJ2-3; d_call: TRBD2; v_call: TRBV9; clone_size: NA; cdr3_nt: TGTGCCAGCAGCCCGGGACTAGCGGGAGGGGTAGATACGCAGTATTTT; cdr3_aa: CASSPGLAGGVDTQYF
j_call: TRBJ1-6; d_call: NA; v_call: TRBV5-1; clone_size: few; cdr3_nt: TGCGCCAGCAGCTTGGTCGTCGGCGGGGATAATTCACCCCTCCACTTT; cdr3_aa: CASSLVVGGDNSPLHF
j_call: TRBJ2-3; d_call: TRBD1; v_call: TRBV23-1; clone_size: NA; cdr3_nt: TGCGCCAGCAGTCCTAAATGGTGCGGACAGGGGGCCGTTGAAGATACGCAGTATTTT; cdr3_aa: CASSPKWCGQGAVEDTQYF
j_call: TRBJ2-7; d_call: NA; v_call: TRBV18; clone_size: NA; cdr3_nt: TGTGCCAGCTCACCCACACGGAGCTCCTACGAGCAGTACTTC; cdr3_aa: CASSPTRSSYEQYF
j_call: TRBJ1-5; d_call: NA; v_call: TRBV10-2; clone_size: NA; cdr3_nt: TGCGCCAGCAGTGACAGGGTTGATCAGCCCCAGCATTTT; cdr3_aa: CASSDRVDQPQHF